The present T cell receptor beta chain was sequenced within a study of radiation and T cells in renal cell carcinoma. Time point reported: blood 4 weeks post-SBRT, at nephrectomy. Treatment given: 15 Gy SBRT to primary tumor, nephrectomy 4 weeks later. The length of the CDR3 is 13 residues. The J segment lost 4 bases and the V segment lost 11 bases, leaving 6 bases of the junction unmatched. Germline CDR1 MNHNS, CDR2 SASEGT. Sequencing was performed with immunoSEQ multiplex PCR; in TCRdb, only in-frame clones are kept and a portion is missing. The table includes 60,000 to 75,000 clones, about 83% detected once.

The TCR comes from a man in his 60s with renal cell carcinoma. The source material was blood, sampled from a patient whose treatment included radiotherapy and nephrectomy. The V and J genes are TRBV6-1 and TRBJ2-7; TRBD2 matches 12 bases. Here the CDR3 reads CAARTSGAYEQYF. CDR3 coding DNA: TGTGCCGCCCGGACTAGCGGGGCTTACGAGCAGTACTTC.